One and the same sample provided the 22 T cell receptor beta chains below, sequenced in a study of blood T cell repertoires in COVID-19. Generated by immunoSEQ multiplex PCR, the TCRdb table keeps only in-frame clones and is missing some. The profile shows 120,000 or so clones, 65% to 80% of them singletons. Sequences were obtained from peripheral blood. The receptors come from a man between 65 and 85 years old with acute or convalescent COVID-19.

This chain joins TRBV5-1 and TRBJ1-2, with D hard to call. Trimming removed 4 bases from V and 8 bases from J, with 15 bases in between. Germline-derived CDR1 and CDR2 are SGHRS and YFSETQ. The CDR3 loop spans 13 amino acids. This chain's CDR3 is CASSTDGSGGYTF. The CDR3 coding sequence is TGCGCCAGCAGCACCGACGGCTCAGGCGGCTACACCTTC. The whole variable domain, filled in from reference TRBV5-1 and TRBJ1-2, reads KAGVTQTPRYLIKTRGQQVTLSCSPISGHRSVSWYQQTPGQGLQFLFEYFSETQRNKGNFPGRFSGRQFSNSRSEMNVSTLELGDSALYLCASSTDGSGGYTFGSGTRLTVV.

The rearrangement links TRBV13 to TRBJ2-1; the D gene is possibly TRBD1 (6 bases). From germline, CDR1 is PRHDT and CDR2 FYEKMQ (reference sequence). V was pared by 0 bases and J by 10 bases, with 16 bases between. There are 15 residues in the CDR3. The DNA for the CDR3 is TGTGCCAGCAGCTTAGGGGACAGAGACTACAGGGAGCAGTTCTTC. This encodes CASSLGDRDYREQFF.

V and J are TRBV6-5 and TRBJ2-7, with D tentatively TRBD2 (7 bases). V was pared by 5 bases and J by 3 bases, with 17 bases between. Germline V gene sequence: CDR1 MNHEY, CDR2 SVGAGI. The CDR3 totals 15 residues. In nucleotides, the CDR3 is TGTGCCAGCAGTCGCCAGGGGCGCGGGGGCTACGAGCAGTACTTC. Translating gives CASSRQGRGGYEQYF.

The chain is built from TRBV3-1 (or the pseudogene TRBV3-2) and TRBJ2-6; D gene ambiguous. Trimming stripped 7 bases from V and 6 bases from J, with 10 bases between. This CDR3 has 13 residues. Germline V gene lookup returns CDR1 LGHDT and CDR2 YNNKEL (reference sequence). In nucleotides, the CDR3 is TGTGCCAGCACCAGGAACGAGGCCAACGTCCTGACTTTC. Its translation: CASTRNEANVLTF.

This rearrangement joins TRBV24-1 to TRBJ1-2; tentative D call: TRBD1 (6 bases). CDR1 and CDR2 (germline): KGHDR, SFDVKD. The germline V and J ends were trimmed by 6 bases and 4 bases, with 29 bases remaining between them. The CDR3 contains 19 residues. The CDR3 region is CATSPGLTRRQDSIYGYTF. In DNA, the CDR3 is TGTGCCACCAGTCCCGGTCTAACCCGTAGACAGGATTCCATCTATGGCTACACCTTC.

This chain connects TRBV5-1 to TRBJ1-2; no definite D call. The CDR3 extends over 12 amino acids. CDR1 and CDR2 from the germline V gene are SGHRS and YFSETQ. Trimming removed 4 bases at V and 2 bases at J, with 6 bases between. CDR3: CASSSPNYGYTF. CDR3 DNA: TGCGCCAGCAGCAGCCCCAACTATGGCTACACCTTC.

About this clone itself: A read error may produce the germline difference seen at one junction end. V and J are TRBV3-1 (or the pseudogene TRBV3-2) and TRBJ2-7; TRBD2 aligns across 9 bases. Germline V gene lookup returns CDR1 LGHDT and CDR2 YNNKEL (reference sequence). The CDR3 totals 16 residues. CDR3 amino acids: CANSQVPGLASYEQYF. DNA for the CDR3: TGTGCCAACAGCCAAGTCCCGGGACTAGCCTCCTACGAGCAGTACTTC.

The chain couples TRBV7-6 to TRBJ2-3; the D gene is possibly TRBD2 (5 bases). CDR3 length: 16 residues. Germline CDR1 is SGHVS and CDR2 is FNYEAQ. V lost 2 bases, J lost 3 bases, and 15 bases lay in between. The chain's CDR3 is CASSLLSLARTDTQYF. The CDR3 DNA is TGTGCCAGCAGCTTACTATCATTAGCGCGAACAGATACGCAGTATTTT.

This chain uses TRBV9 with TRBJ2-5, with 7 bases fitting TRBD2. V trimming: 3 bases; J trimming: 2 bases; junction bases outside the gene matches: 4. Germline V gene sequence: CDR1 SGDLS, CDR2 YYNGEE. This CDR3 comprises 14 residues. CDR3 nucleotide sequence: TGTGCCAGCAGCGGTGGGGAGGGGCAAGAGACCCAGTACTTC. Translation gives CASSGGEGQETQYF.

V is TRBV5-8 and J is TRBJ2-1; 9 bases agree with TRBD1. The CDR3 loop spans 14 amino acids. CDR1 is SGHTS and CDR2 is YDEGEE in the germline V gene. V trimming: 4 bases; J trimming: 4 bases; junction bases outside the gene matches: 3. The CDR3 DNA follows: TGTGCCAGCAGCCCGGGACAGGGATACAATGAGCAGTTCTTC. Translating gives CASSPGQGYNEQFF.

The chain joins TRBV3-1 (or the pseudogene TRBV3-2) to TRBJ2-4; D is undetermined. CDR3 length: 17 residues. Germline CDR1 and CDR2: LGHDT and YNNKEL (reference sequence). V was trimmed by 5 bases and J by 4 bases, leaving 21 bases between them. CDR3 loop: CASSILVPIQRKNIQYF. As DNA, the CDR3 is TGTGCCAGCAGCATACTCGTTCCCATTCAAAGAAAAAACATTCAGTACTTC.

This clone was detected only once. The chain joins TRBV5-6 to TRBJ1-5; 8 nucleotides align to TRBD1. The CDR3 consists of 17 residues. J lost 3 bases, V lost 3 bases, and 11 bases had no gene match. Looked up from germline, CDR1 is SGHDT and CDR2 is YYEEEE. The CDR3 DNA reads TGTGCCAGCAGCTCCGGACCCAACAGGGGGGCCAATCAGCCCCAGCATTTT. This gives the protein CASSSGPNRGANQPQHF.

Note on this clone: Germline is not matched at one junction end, which may reflect a read error. The chain is built from TRBV30 and TRBJ1-2; D is uncertain. Looked up from germline, CDR1 is GTSNPN and CDR2 is SVGIG (reference sequence). The CDR3 covers 11 residues. CDR3 coding DNA: TGTGCCTGGAGAATGAACTATGGCTACACCTTT. Its protein is CAWRMNYGYTF. The full variable domain, rest sourced from reference TRBV30 and TRBJ1-2, is SQTIHQWPATLVQPVGSPLSLECTVEGTSNPNLYWYRQAAGRGLQLLFYSVGIGQISSEVPQNLSASRPQDRQFILSSKKLLLSDSGFYLCAWRMNYGYTFGSGTRLTVV.

The chain recombines TRBV7-9 with TRBJ2-4; 12 positions match TRBD1. This CDR3 region has 17 residues. Germline CDR1 is SEHNR and CDR2 is FQNEAQ (reference sequence). With 1 base clipped from V and 6 bases from J, the junction kept 7 bases outside the gene matches. CDR3 sequence reads: CASSLGGTGGLGNIQYF. CDR3 bases: TGTGCCAGCAGCTTAGGAGGGACAGGGGGCCTGGGAAACATTCAGTACTTC.

This clone was counted a single time. This chain uses TRBV5-1 with TRBJ2-1, with TRBD1 matching over 9 bases. The CDR3 totals 15 residues. Looked up from germline, CDR1 is SGHRS and CDR2 is YFSETQ. The J segment lost 6 bases and the V segment lost 6 bases, leaving 10 bases of the junction unmatched. In DNA, the CDR3 is TGCGCCAGCACCCTCTTCGGACAGGGGAGCAATGAGCAGTTCTTC. Amino acids: CASTLFGQGSNEQFF.

This clone was observed a handful of times. The chain has TRBV9 and TRBJ2-2; perhaps TRBD1 as D (5 bases). CDR3 length: 15 amino acids. Germline V lookup: CDR1 SGDLS, CDR2 YYNGEE. Trimming pared 1 base from V and 5 bases from J, leaving 12 bases between. CDR3 DNA: TGTGCCAGCAGCGTATCAGGGCTAGTAACCGGGGAGCTGTTTTTT. Its translation: CASSVSGLVTGELFF.

This chain links TRBV2 with TRBJ2-6; TRBD1 agrees at 11 bases. The CDR3 totals 16 residues. The germline V gene has CDR1 SNHLY and CDR2 FYNNEI. V lost 4 bases to trimming and J lost 4 bases; unmatched junction nucleotides: 3. The CDR3 DNA is TGTGCCAGCAGTGTGGGACAGGGGGGAGGGGCCAACGTCCTGACTTTC. This sequence encodes CASSVGQGGGANVLTF.

The chain joins TRBV19 to TRBJ2-3, with D hard to call. Germline values: CDR1 LNHDA, CDR2 SQIVND (reference sequence). The CDR3 loop spans 14 amino acids. V shed 1 base and J shed 2 bases, with 7 bases lying between them. For the CDR3, the DNA is TGTGCCAGTAGTATAGGGTCTATCACAGATACGCAGTATTTT. It codes for CASSIGSITDTQYF. The variable domain in full, with the rest retrieved from reference TRBV19 and TRBJ2-3, is DGGITQSPKYLFRKEGQNVTLSCEQNLNHDAMYWYRQDPGQGLRLIYYSQIVNDFQKGDIAEGYSVSREKKESFPLTVTSAQKNPTAFYLCASSIGSITDTQYFGPGTRLTVL.

The genes are TRBV18 and TRBJ1-1, with D possibly matching TRBD1 (6 bases). Germline V gives CDR1 KGHSH, CDR2 LQKENI. With 0 bases removed from V and 1 base from J, the gap between germline ends came to 9 bases. CDR3 length: 15 amino acids. CDR3 sequence reads: CASSPPTGENTEAFF. CDR3 sequence (DNA): TGTGCCAGCTCACCACCGACAGGAGAGAACACTGAAGCTTTCTTT.

V is TRBV30 and J is TRBJ2-5; a possible D gene is TRBD2 (5 bases). Germline-derived CDR1 and CDR2 are GTSNPN and SVGIG (reference sequence). The CDR3 length is 13 residues. The V gene lost 4 bases and the J gene lost 4 bases, with 13 bases spanning the gap. The CDR3, as DNA: TGTGCCTGGACGAGAGGGTTAGGAGAGACCCAGTACTTC. Amino acids: CAWTRGLGETQYF.

This clone has a handful of counts. The chain links TRBV19 to TRBJ2-7; TRBD2 matches at 8 bases. V was pared by 7 bases and J by 1 base, with 12 bases of the junction left unmatched. Germline values: CDR1 LNHDA, CDR2 SQIVND (reference sequence). This CDR3 contains 16 residues. The CDR3 DNA follows: TGTGCCAGTAAGGGGATTAGCGGGATAGGGTCCTACGAGCAGTACTTC. Translating gives CASKGISGIGSYEQYF.

The chain carries TRBV27 and TRBJ2-1; 7 bases align to TRBD1. The J segment lost 8 bases and the V segment lost 8 bases, leaving 9 bases of the junction unmatched. Germline values: CDR1 MNHEY, CDR2 SMNVEV (reference sequence). The CDR3 length is 13 residues. The CDR3 protein is CASREDRRDEQFF. CDR3 sequence (DNA): TGTGCCAGCCGAGAGGACAGGCGGGATGAGCAGTTCTTC.